Here is one T cell receptor beta chain with its context. Its cognate antigen is unknown. The PCR used 60 Vbeta and 13 Jbeta primers. The data were produced by immunoSEQ multiplex PCR, yet TCRdb's version contains in-frame clones alone and is incomplete. The sample lists more than 150,000 clones, more than 75% occurring once. These data are taken from a study of cytomegalovirus exposure and HLA in healthy donors. Study-level findings and limits: In a later analysis, at a false discovery rate of 0.05, approximately 15,000 TCR beta sequences matched HLA alleles.

There are 15 residues in the CDR3. Germline assignment: CDR1 MNHEY and CDR2 SVGAGI. V was pared by 2 bases and J by 7 bases, with 8 bases of the junction left unmatched. The chain is built from TRBV6-5 and TRBJ2-3, with TRBD1 matching over 8 bases. The sequencing sample was made of PBMCs. The TCR was taken from a woman aged 25-40 years in good health and CMV-seropositive. The chain's CDR3 is CASSYDDRGGYTQYF. The DNA for the CDR3 is TGTGCCAGCAGTTACGACGACAGGGGAGGATATACGCAGTATTTT.